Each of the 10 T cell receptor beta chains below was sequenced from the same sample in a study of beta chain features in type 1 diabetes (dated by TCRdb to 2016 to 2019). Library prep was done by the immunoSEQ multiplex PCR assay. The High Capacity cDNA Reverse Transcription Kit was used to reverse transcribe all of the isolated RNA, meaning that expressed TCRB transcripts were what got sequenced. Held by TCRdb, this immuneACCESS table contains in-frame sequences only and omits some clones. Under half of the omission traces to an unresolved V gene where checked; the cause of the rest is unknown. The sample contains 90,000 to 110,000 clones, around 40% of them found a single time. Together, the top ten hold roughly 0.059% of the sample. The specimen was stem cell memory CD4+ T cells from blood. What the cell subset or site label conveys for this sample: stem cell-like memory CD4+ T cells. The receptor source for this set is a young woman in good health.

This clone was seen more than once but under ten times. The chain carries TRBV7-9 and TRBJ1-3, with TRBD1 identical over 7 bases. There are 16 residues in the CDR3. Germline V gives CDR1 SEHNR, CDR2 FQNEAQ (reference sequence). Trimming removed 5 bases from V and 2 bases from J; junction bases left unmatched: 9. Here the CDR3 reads CASSPIGGRPGNTIYF. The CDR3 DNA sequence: TGTGCCAGCAGCCCCATAGGGGGCCGGCCTGGAAACACCATATATTTT.

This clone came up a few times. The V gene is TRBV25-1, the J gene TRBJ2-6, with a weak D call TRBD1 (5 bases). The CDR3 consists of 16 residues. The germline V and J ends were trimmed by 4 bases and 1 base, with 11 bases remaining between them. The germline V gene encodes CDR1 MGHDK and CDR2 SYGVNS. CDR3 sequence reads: CASSAYPGSGANVLTF. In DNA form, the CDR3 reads TGTGCCAGCAGTGCATACCCAGGGTCTGGGGCCAACGTCCTGACTTTC.

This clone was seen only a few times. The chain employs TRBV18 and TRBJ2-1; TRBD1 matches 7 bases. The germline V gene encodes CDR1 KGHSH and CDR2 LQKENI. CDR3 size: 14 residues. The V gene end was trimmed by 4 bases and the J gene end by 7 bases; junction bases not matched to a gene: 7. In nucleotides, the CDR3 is TGTGCCAGCTCACTATTAGACAGGGAAAATGAGCAGTTCTTC. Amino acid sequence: CASSLLDRENEQFF.

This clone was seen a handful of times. The CDR3 protein is CASSLGQTLSNYGYTF. The CDR3 DNA is TGTGCCAGCAGTCTGGGACAGACCTTATCTAACTATGGCTACACCTTC. The chain employs TRBV28 and TRBJ1-2, with 7 bases matching TRBD1. Germline assignment: CDR1 MDHEN and CDR2 SYDVKM. Germline trimming cut 5 bases from V and 0 bases from J; bases unmatched to any gene: 9. The length of the CDR3 is 16 residues.

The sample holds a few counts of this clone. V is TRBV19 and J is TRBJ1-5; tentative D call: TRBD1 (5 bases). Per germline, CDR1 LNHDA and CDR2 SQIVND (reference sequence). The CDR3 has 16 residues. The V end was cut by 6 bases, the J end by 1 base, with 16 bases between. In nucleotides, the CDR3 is TGTGCCAGTAGCGGCCGGGACTCCAGAAGCAATCAGCCCCAGCATTTT. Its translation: CASSGRDSRSNQPQHF.

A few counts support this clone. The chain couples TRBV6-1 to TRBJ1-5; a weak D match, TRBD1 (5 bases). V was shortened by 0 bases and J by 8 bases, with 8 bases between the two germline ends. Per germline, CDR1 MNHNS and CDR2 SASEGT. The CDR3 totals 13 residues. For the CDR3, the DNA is TGTGCCAGCAGTGAAGCATGGGGGGAGCCCCAGCATTTT. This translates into CASSEAWGEPQHF.

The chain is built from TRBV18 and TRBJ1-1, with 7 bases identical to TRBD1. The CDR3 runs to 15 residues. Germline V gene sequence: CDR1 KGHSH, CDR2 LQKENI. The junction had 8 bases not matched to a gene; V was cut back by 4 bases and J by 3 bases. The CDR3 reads CASSRSRGEDTEAFF. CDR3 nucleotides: TGTGCCAGCTCACGATCCAGGGGGGAGGACACTGAAGCTTTCTTT. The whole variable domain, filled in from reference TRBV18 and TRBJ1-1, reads NAGVMQNPRHLVRRRGQEARLRCSPMKGHSHVYWYRQLPEEGLKFMVYLQKENIIDESGMPKERFSAEFPKEGPSILRIQQVVRGDSAAYFCASSRSRGEDTEAFFGQGTRLTVV.

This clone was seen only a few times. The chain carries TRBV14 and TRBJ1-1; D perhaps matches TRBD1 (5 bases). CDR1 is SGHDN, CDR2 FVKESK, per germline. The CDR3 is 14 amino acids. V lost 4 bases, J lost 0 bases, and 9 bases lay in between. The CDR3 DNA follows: TGTGCCAGCAGCCGACAGTCCATGAACACTGAAGCTTTCTTT. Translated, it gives CASSRQSMNTEAFF.

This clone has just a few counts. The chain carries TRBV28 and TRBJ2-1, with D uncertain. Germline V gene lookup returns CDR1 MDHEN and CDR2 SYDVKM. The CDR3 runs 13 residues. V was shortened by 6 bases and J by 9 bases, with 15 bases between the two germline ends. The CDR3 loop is CASRYLGWSEQFF. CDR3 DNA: TGTGCCAGCAGGTATCTAGGATGGAGTGAGCAGTTCTTC.

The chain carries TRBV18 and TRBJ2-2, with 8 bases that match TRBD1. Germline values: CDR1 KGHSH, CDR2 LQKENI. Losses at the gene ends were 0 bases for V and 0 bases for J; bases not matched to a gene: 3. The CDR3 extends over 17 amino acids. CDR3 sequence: CASSPPAGGPNTGELFF. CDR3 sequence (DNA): TGTGCCAGCTCACCACCAGCAGGGGGCCCGAACACCGGGGAGCTGTTTTTT.